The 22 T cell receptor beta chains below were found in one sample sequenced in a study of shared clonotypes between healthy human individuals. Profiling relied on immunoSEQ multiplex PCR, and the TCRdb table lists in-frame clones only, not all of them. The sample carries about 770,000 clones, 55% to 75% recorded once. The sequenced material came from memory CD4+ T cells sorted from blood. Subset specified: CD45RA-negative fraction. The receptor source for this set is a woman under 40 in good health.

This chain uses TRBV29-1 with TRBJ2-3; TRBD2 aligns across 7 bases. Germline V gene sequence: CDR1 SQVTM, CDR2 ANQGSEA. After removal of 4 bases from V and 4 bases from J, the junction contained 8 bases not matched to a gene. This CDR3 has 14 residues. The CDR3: CSVGKREEPDTQYF. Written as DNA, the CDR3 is TGCAGCGTTGGAAAACGGGAGGAGCCAGATACGCAGTATTTT.

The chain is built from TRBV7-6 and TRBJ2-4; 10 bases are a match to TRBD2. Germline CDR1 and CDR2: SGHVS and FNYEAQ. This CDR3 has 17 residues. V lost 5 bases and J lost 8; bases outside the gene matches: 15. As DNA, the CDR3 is TGTGCCAGCAGCAGATCCGCTAGCGGGAGTTTTCTGGACATTCAGTACTTC. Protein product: CASSRSASGSFLDIQYF.

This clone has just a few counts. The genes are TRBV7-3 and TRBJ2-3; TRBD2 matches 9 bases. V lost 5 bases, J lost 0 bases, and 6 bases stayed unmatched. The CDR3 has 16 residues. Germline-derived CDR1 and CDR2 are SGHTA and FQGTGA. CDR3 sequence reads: CASSPGSGGSTDTQYF. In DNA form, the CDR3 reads TGTGCCAGCAGCCCCGGGAGCGGGGGGAGCACAGATACGCAGTATTTT.

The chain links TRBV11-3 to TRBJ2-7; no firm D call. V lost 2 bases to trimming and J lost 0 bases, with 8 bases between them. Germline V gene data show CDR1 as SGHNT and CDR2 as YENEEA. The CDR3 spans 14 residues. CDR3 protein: CASSLKFRSYEQYF. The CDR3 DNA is TGTGCCAGCAGCTTAAAGTTCCGCTCCTACGAGCAGTACTTC.

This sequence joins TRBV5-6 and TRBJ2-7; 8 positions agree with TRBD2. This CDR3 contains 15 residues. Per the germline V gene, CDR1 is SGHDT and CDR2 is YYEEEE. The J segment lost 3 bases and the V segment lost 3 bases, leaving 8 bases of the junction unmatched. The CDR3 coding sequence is TGTGCCAGCAGCTCCCGCCGGGGGGGCGGCTACGAGCAGTACTTC. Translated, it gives CASSSRRGGGYEQYF.

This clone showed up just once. CDR3 in amino acids: CSVYSWDGGDTQYF. The CDR3 nucleotides are TGCAGCGTATATTCGTGGGACGGGGGGGATACGCAGTATTTT. The chain carries TRBV29-1 and TRBJ2-3; 7 positions agree with TRBD2. V trimming: 6 bases; J trimming: 6 bases; junction bases outside the gene matches: 12. This CDR3 has 14 amino acids. Germline lookup yields CDR1 SQVTM and CDR2 ANQGSEA.

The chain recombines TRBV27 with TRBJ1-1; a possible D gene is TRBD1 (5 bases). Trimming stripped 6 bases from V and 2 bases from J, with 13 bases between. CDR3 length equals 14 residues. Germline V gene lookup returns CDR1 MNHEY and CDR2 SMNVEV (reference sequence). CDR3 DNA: TGTGCCAGCAGCCCGGGACGGACTAACACTGAAGCTTTCTTT. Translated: CASSPGRTNTEAFF.

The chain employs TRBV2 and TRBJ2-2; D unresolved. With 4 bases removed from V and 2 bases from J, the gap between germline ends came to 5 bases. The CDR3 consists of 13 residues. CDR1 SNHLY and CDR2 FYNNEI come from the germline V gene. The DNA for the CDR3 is TGTGCCAGCAGTGCTTCCAACACCGGGGAGCTGTTTTTT. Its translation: CASSASNTGELFF.

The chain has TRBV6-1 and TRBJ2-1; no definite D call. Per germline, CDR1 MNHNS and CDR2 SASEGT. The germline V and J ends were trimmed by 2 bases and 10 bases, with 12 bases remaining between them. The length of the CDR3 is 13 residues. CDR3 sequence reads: CASSELGMREQFF. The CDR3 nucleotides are TGTGCCAGCAGTGAACTGGGGATGAGGGAGCAGTTCTTC.

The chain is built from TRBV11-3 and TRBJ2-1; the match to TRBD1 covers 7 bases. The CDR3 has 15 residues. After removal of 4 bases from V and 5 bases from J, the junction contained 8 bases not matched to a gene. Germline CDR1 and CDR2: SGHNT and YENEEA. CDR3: CASSSSGTANNEQFF. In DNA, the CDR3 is TGTGCCAGCAGCTCATCCGGGACAGCCAACAATGAGCAGTTCTTC.

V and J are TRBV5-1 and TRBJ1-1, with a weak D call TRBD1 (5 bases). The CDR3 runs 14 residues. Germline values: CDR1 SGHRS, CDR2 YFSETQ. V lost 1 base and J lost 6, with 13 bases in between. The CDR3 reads CASSLFQGRAEAFF. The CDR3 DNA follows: TGCGCCAGCAGCTTGTTTCAGGGACGCGCTGAAGCTTTCTTT.

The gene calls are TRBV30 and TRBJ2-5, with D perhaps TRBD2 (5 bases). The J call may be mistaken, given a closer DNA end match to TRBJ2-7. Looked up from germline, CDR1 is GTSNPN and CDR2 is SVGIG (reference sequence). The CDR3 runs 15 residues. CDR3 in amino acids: CAWSVDFLAFYEQYF. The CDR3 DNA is TGTGCCTGGAGTGTTGACTTTCTAGCTTTCTACGAGCAGTACTTC.

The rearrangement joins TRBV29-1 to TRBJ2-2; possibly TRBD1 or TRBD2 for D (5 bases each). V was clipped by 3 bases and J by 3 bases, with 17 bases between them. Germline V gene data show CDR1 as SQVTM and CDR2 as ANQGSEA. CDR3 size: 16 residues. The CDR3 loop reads CSVDGAGFLDTGELFF. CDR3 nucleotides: TGCAGCGTTGACGGGGCGGGTTTTTTGGACACCGGGGAGCTGTTTTTT.

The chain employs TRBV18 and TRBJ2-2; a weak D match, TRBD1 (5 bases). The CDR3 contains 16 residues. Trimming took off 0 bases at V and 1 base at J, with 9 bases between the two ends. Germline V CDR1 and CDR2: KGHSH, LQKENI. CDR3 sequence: CASSPPLQGNTGELFF. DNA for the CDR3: TGTGCCAGCTCACCACCGCTGCAGGGGAACACCGGGGAGCTGTTTTTT.

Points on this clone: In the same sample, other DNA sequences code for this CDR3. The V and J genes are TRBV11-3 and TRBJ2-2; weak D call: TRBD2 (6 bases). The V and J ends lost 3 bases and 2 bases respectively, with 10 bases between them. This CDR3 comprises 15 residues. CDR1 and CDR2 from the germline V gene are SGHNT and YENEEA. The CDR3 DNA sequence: TGTGCCAGCAGCTTGCGGGGACTCAACACCGGGGAGCTGTTTTTT. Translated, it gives CASSLRGLNTGELFF.

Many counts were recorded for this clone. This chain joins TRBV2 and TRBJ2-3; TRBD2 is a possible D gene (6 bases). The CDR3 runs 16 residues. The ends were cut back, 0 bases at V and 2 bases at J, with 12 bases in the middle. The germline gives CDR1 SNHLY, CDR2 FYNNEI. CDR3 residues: CASSEAKGGSTDTQYF. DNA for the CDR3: TGTGCCAGCAGTGAAGCGAAGGGAGGATCCACAGATACGCAGTATTTT.

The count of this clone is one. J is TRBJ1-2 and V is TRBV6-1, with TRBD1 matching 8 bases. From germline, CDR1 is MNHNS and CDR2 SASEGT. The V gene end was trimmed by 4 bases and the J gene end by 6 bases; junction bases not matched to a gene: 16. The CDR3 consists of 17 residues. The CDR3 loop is CASSGDSPTGVENGYTF. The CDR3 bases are TGTGCCAGCAGTGGGGACAGCCCGACAGGGGTTGAGAATGGCTACACCTTC.

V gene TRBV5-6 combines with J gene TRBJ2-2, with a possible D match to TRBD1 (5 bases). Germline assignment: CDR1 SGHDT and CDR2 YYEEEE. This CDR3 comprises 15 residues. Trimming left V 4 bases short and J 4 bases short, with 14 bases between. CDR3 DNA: TGTGCCAGCAGCCCCCGACAGCGTACCACCGGGGAGCTGTTTTTT. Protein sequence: CASSPRQRTTGELFF.

The CDR3 is CASREPPGGITWVQYF. The CDR3 bases are TGCGCCAGCCGGGAGCCTCCAGGGGGCATTACTTGGGTCCAGTACTTC. This rearrangement joins TRBV10-2 to TRBJ2-5, with 8 nucleotides matching TRBD1. Germline trimming cut 8 bases from V and 10 bases from J; bases unmatched to any gene: 21. Germline CDR1 WSHSY, CDR2 SAAADI. The CDR3 covers 16 residues.

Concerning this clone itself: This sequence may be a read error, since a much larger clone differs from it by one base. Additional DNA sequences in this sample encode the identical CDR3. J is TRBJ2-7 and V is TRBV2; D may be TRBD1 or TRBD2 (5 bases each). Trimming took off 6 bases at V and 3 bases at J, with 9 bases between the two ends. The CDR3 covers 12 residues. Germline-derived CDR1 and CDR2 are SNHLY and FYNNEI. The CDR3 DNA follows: TGTGCCAGCAGCCGGGACGGCTACGAGCAGTACTTC. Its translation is CASSRDGYEQYF.

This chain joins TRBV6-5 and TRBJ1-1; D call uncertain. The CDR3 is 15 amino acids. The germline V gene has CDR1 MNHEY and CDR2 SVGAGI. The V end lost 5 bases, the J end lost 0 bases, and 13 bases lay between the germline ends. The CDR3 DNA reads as TGTGCCAGCAGTGGACGTTTGGGCATGAACACTGAAGCTTTCTTT. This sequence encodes CASSGRLGMNTEAFF.

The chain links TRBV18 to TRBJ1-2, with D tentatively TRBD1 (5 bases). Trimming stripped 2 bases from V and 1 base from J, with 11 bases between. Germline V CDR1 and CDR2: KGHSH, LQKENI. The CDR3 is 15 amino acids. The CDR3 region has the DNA TGTGCCAGCTCACCAGAGGGGAAGTATAACTATGGCTACACCTTC. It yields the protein CASSPEGKYNYGYTF.